The 2 T cell receptor beta chains below come from one sample, sequenced in a study of T cell responses to AZD1222 COVID-19 vaccine. Only in-frame clones appear in the TCRdb table, and some are missing; sequencing was by immunoSEQ multiplex PCR. The sample has tens of thousands of clones, around 86% seen once. This material consisted of peripheral blood, taken on day 0 of AZD1222 vaccination. The receptors come from an adult in good health.

V gene TRBV5-8 combines with J gene TRBJ2-7; possibly TRBD1 for D (5 bases). The CDR3 contains 11 residues. Germline CDR1 SGHTS, CDR2 YDEGEE. V shed 3 bases and J shed 12 bases, with 13 bases lying between them. This CDR3 is CASSSTAVRYF. CDR3 bases: TGTGCCAGCAGCTCGACAGCCGTGCGGTACTTC.

V and J are TRBV10-1 and TRBJ1-4, with D perhaps matching TRBD1 (6 bases). The V end lost 8 bases, the J end lost 4 bases, and 23 bases lay between the germline ends. Germline loops: CDR1 WNHNN, CDR2 SYGVQD (reference sequence). The CDR3 runs to 17 residues. CDR3 sequence: CASPGFDSGDHNEKLFF. Here the CDR3 DNA reads TGCGCCAGCCCGGGTTTTGATTCAGGGGACCATAATGAAAAACTGTTTTTT.